This T cell receptor (beta chain) derives from a study of beta chain features in type 1 diabetes (dated 2018 in TCRdb). The study in broad terms: Mean age, gender distribution, total cell number and subset yield were not different between patients and healthy donors. A total of approximately 100 million sorted cells were examined across all samples, and the number of cells per subset was strongly correlated with RNA yield. In the study, TCRB repertoires of sorted circulating CD4+ T cell subsets from recently diagnosed type 1 diabetes patients were compared with those of matched healthy donors. Whereas all 30 or so donors provided naive and central memory subsets, regulatory and stem cell-like memory subsets were isolated from just 8 patients and roughly eight healthy donors.

All of the isolated RNA was reverse transcribed with the High Capacity cDNA Reverse Transcription Kit, so expressed TCRB transcripts were sequenced. Deep immunoSEQ sequencing was performed on naive, central memory and regulatory T cell samples, with an average of about 3.6 million total reads per sample. Sorted cells were lysed in RLT buffer, and RNA was extracted using DNase-treated RNeasy Micro or Mini kits according to cell number. To prevent cross-contamination, every cell subset was processed on its own, while patient and healthy donor samples were processed together. The immunoSEQ multiplex PCR was used to amplify TCRB sequences from cDNA, yielding 87-bp fragments that span the CDR3 region. Sequencing of the amplicons was done on the Illumina HiSeq platform. The source study handled its data this way. PCR bias was computationally corrected using synthetic template baselines, reads within Hamming distance 2 were collapsed, and singletons that could not be merged were discarded. Reads were aligned to IMGT to assign V, D and J genes, CDR3 length, and insertions or deletions at six rearrangement sites. Clonotype counts were normalized to sorted cell number within each subset before computing true diversity and Gini coefficients with the tcR R package. The overlap coefficient, calculated on TCRB nucleotide sequences, was used to measure repertoire sharing. As a proxy for the pre-selection repertoire, out-of-frame TCRB sequences from naive cells were analyzed. TCRdb retrieved this table from immuneACCESS and kept in-frame rearrangements only. Not all clones are present; in checked studies, unresolved V genes account for under half, and no reason is known for the remainder. For V, J and clone size, that table is used; D and trimming come from the DNA. For this sample there are about 340,000 clones; approximately 13% appear just once. In total, the top ten clones hold roughly 0.015% of the sample.

The CDR3 runs 14 residues from the cysteine to the phenylalanine. Solely the CDR3 DNA is kept, with 42 bases framed from the first base. The trim is 5 bases for V and 4 bases for J, with a gap of 12 bases between the germline ends. Via the germline V gene, CDR1 is MGHRA and CDR2 YSYEKL. On the study overall, not on this receptor specifically: A moderate but significant shortening of TCRB CDR3 length was observed in type 1 diabetes patients in all four CD4+ subsets. Because cDNA was sequenced instead of genomic DNA, highly expressing activated cells could be over-represented, though the groups showed no difference in activation or CD3 levels. At VDJ recombination sites, type 1 diabetes patients had fewer insertions and more deleted nucleotides, which implies abnormalities in thymic rearrangement. Only small numbers of individuals were included in the HLA sub-analyses, which left unresolved whether HLA type had any influence on TCRB rearrangement. Naive, central memory and regulatory TCRB repertoires appeared more similar among patients than among healthy donors. Shorter templates might have been favored by PCR, but patient and control samples were amplified and corrected together, so both groups would have been affected equally by any skew.

From each donor, a single peripheral blood sample of 95 to 150 mL on average was drawn into heparinised tubes. A BD FACSAria II was used to sort naive, central memory, regulatory and stem cell-like memory CD4+ T cells with a panel that included CD45RO, CCR7, CD25, CD127, CD95 and CD27. A purity above 98% was achieved for all sorted populations. PBMCs were isolated right away by Lymphoprep density gradient centrifugation and were stained directly, without culture. So that batch effects would be minimized, each experiment stained and sorted samples in pairs, pairing one healthy donor with one patient. About this clone itself: The antigen it binds to is not known. Base qualities were left out, and no much larger clone turns up one base away.

Sample: naive CD4+ T cells from blood. The sample's cell subset or site label, in plain terms: true naive CD4+ T cells. This TCR derives from a woman between 18 and 29 years old with type 1 diabetes. Recombination linked TRBV4-1 to TRBJ1-5; a tentative D call is TRBD1 (5 bases match). Here is the DNA: TGCGCCAGCAGCTTAGACAGCGCGAATCAGCCCCAGCATTTT. It codes for CASSLDSANQPQHF.